These T cell receptor beta chains were read from a single sample in a study of CD8 T cells in ankylosing spondylitis. One entry per CDR3 protein, called by TCRdb with MiXCR from the 5' RACE reads. In the table there are 250,000 to 300,000 distinct CDR3 sequences, 20% of which are singletons. Sequencing was done on a sample of blood, either unsorted or a sorted T cell fraction (not recorded which). These receptors all come from a male donor with ankylosing spondylitis or in good health (not recorded which). Each CDR3 is given with its conserved first and last residue. Each record gives: V gene, clone size, J gene, D gene, CDR3 protein, CDR3 DNA. A D gene is named only where the DNA matches it firmly. Where a row states a size, it is once, few, many or the class of an expanded clone; other rows omit it.

>TRBV3-1|.|TRBJ2-2|.
CALGDTATGELFF
TGTGCCCTGGGAGACACGGCCACCGGGGAGCTGTTTTTT
>TRBV7-9|.|TRBJ2-5|.
CASSLAAGWETQYF
TGTGCCAGCAGCTTAGCGGCAGGCTGGGAGACCCAGTACTTC
>TRBV11-2|.|TRBJ2-1|TRBD2
CASSLTGTSGVRYNEQFF
TGTGCCAGCAGCCTCACCGGGACTAGCGGGGTGAGGTACAATGAGCAGTTCTTC
>TRBV4-2|.|TRBJ2-1|TRBD2
CASSQELTSGVSVGGDEQFF
TGTGCCAGCAGCCAAGAGTTAACTAGCGGGGTCAGCGTAGGGGGGGATGAGCAGTTCTTC
>TRBV20-1|many|TRBJ2-2|.
CSAPRAAFGTGELFF
TGCAGTGCTCCCCGGGCCGCATTCGGGACCGGGGAGCTGTTTTTT
>TRBV5-1|.|TRBJ2-2|TRBD2
CASSLDLAGHTGELFF
TGCGCCAGCAGCTTGGATCTAGCGGGCCACACCGGGGAGCTGTTTTTT
>TRBV12-3/TRBV12-4|.|TRBJ1-1|.
CASSLVDPLNTEAFF
TGTGCCAGCAGTTTAGTTGACCCTTTGAACACTGAAGCTTTCTTT
>TRBV27|.|TRBJ2-3|.
CASSSRGTRFRTDTQYF
TGTGCCAGCAGTTCGCGCGGGACCAGATTTCGCACAGATACGCAGTATTTT
>TRBV27|.|TRBJ2-2|TRBD2
CASSLGPSGTNTGELFF
TGTGCCAGCAGTTTGGGTCCCAGCGGGACCAACACCGGGGAGCTGTTTTTT
>TRBV4-1|.|TRBJ2-3|.
CASSQVDLTSTDTQYF
TGCGCCAGCAGCCAAGTTGACCTAACTAGCACAGATACGCAGTATTTT
>TRBV14|.|TRBJ2-3|.
CASSPIGRGGTDTQYF
TGTGCCAGCAGCCCGATCGGGAGAGGTGGCACAGATACGCAGTATTTT
>TRBV5-1|many|TRBJ2-1|TRBD2
CASSTGLAGDNEQFF
TGCGCCAGCAGCACGGGACTAGCGGGGGACAATGAGCAGTTCTTC
>TRBV7-2|.|TRBJ2-1|.
CASSLERAARNEQFF
TGTGCCAGCAGCTTAGAGCGGGCCGCTAGGAATGAGCAGTTCTTC
>TRBV5-1|.|TRBJ1-5|.
CASSCLNTHYSNQPQHF
TGCGCCAGCAGTTGTTTAAATACCCACTATAGCAATCAGCCCCAGCATTTT
>TRBV28|.|TRBJ2-2|TRBD1
CASSYGQAGGELFF
TGTGCCAGCAGTTATGGACAGGCCGGGGGGGAGCTGTTTTTT
>TRBV7-2|.|TRBJ2-3|TRBD2
CASSLRLAATDTQYF
TGTGCCAGCAGCTTAAGACTAGCGGCCACAGATACGCAGTATTTT
>TRBV20-1|.|TRBJ2-1|.
CSASRFLGGGNEQFF
TGCAGTGCTAGTCGGTTCCTGGGGGGTGGAAATGAGCAGTTCTTC
>TRBV27|few|TRBJ2-1|TRBD2
CASSFRGLAGRNEQFF
TGTGCCAGCAGTTTTCGGGGACTAGCGGGACGGAATGAGCAGTTCTTC
>TRBV24-1|few|TRBJ2-1|.
CATSDPSVQGLSYNEQFF
TGTGCCACCAGTGATCCCTCCGTACAGGGTCTATCCTACAATGAGCAGTTCTTC
>TRBV21-1|few|TRBJ2-6|.
CASTWVRVGANVLTF
TGTGCCAGCACCTGGGTTAGGGTTGGGGCCAACGTCCTGACTTTC
>TRBV20-1|few|TRBJ2-5|TRBD2
CSADRVGGNQETQYF
TGCAGTGCGGACCGCGTCGGGGGGAACCAAGAGACCCAGTACTTC